These T cell receptor beta chains were read from a single sample in a study of blood T cell repertoires in COVID-19. Generated by immunoSEQ multiplex PCR, the TCRdb table keeps only in-frame clones and is missing some. The sample records about 270,000 clones, around 85% being singletons. The source material was peripheral blood. The receptors derive from a human donor with COVID-19, enrolled during active disease. The donor label of this sample is uncertain. Each CDR3 is given with its conserved first and last residue. The order of the fields is CDR3 length, V gene, J gene, CDR3 protein.

>15|TRBV11-2|TRBJ2-3
CASSYDRGSTDTQYF
>16|TRBV19|TRBJ1-1
CASSMGLGGRTTEAFF
>16|TRBV6-2/TRBV6-3|TRBJ2-7
CASSYPVSGALGEQYF
>14|TRBV7-2|TRBJ1-5
CASSLQGIRQPQHF
>12|TRBV9|TRBJ2-1
CASSPSDNEQFF
>15|TRBV28|TRBJ2-4
CASSFSTGGRNIQYF
>12|TRBV28|TRBJ2-7
CASSWSREEQYF
>14|TRBV5-4|TRBJ2-5
CASSLAGGQETQYF
>16|TRBV5-4|TRBJ2-2
CASSLAWGRGAGELFF
>15|TRBV6-1|TRBJ2-3
CASSDTSHSTDTQYF
>20|TRBV3-1/TRBV3-2|TRBJ2-3
CASSQDGVPNRERNTDTQYF
>14|TRBV30|TRBJ2-7
CAFCPGHPPYEQYF
>17|TRBV7-2|TRBJ2-1
CASSPRTSGIRYNEQFF
>15|TRBV6-2/TRBV6-3|TRBJ2-3
CASSYWTGTTDTQYF
>16|TRBV10-3|TRBJ2-3
CAISESGLADTDTQYF
>16|TRBV23-1|TRBJ1-5
CASSQPGTECNQPQHF
>17|TRBV7-9|TRBJ2-2
CASSSPWGTSNTGELFF
>13|TRBV28|TRBJ2-5
CASSLGQQETQYF
>13|TRBV7-2|TRBJ1-1
CASTPGQETQAFF
>16|TRBV28|TRBJ1-5
CASSRTTGVRDQPQHF
>14|TRBV11-2|TRBJ2-3
CASSPSVGPDTQYF
>14|TRBV27|TRBJ1-4
CASSSGQVRVELFF
>16|TRBV3-1/TRBV3-2|TRBJ2-2
CASSQDSGSITGELFF
>14|TRBV5-1|TRBJ2-1
CASSLDRSYNEQFF
>13|TRBV3-1/TRBV3-2|TRBJ2-2
CASSPLSTGELFF
>14|TRBV7-9|TRBJ2-1
CASSLGQYYNEQFF
>15|TRBV19|TRBJ2-1
CASSIGRGPYNEQFF
>16|TRBV11-2|TRBJ2-1
CASSVTDRGGYNEQFF
>15|TRBV6-6|TRBJ1-4
CASSYPGGVGEKLFF
>15|TRBV27|TRBJ1-1
CASSPWTGGGTEAFF
>12|TRBV6-1|TRBJ2-7
CASSEGVYEQYF
>17|TRBV10-3|TRBJ2-7
CAISDPHGVARPYEQYF
>15|TRBV7-9|TRBJ2-7
CASSLYLGTGYEQYF
>14|TRBV7-2|TRBJ2-3
CASSLVRLTDTQYF
>15|TRBV5-4|TRBJ1-4
CASSSAGTGNEKLFF
>14|TRBV5-5|TRBJ1-5
CASSLGQGGQPQHF
>14|TRBV19|TRBJ1-1
CASSILGEATEAFF
>15|TRBV7-3|TRBJ2-1
CASSFDGLDYNEQFF
>16|TRBV27|TRBJ2-5
CASSNPGHDIQETQYF
>15|TRBV6-5|TRBJ2-3
CASRGLAGGADTQYF
>13|TRBV2|TRBJ2-1
CASTPREGGKKFF
>16|TRBV11-2|TRBJ2-4
CASSFPGTSGRGIQYF
>16|TRBV9|TRBJ1-1
CASSVETTRENTEAFF
>13|TRBV19|TRBJ1-1
CASSLRRNTEAFF
>15|TRBV19|TRBJ2-1
CASSIGQGAYNEQFF
>17|TRBV7-6|TRBJ2-1
CASSLGTSGRNYNEQFF
>17|TRBV19|TRBJ2-3
CASSPQSVVVSTDTQYF
>15|TRBV27|TRBJ2-7
CASSLSSGQAYEQYF
>12|TRBV5-6|TRBJ1-2
CASTIGGYGYTF
>15|TRBV7-6|TRBJ2-7
CASSLARGPMGEQYF
>16|TRBV18|TRBJ2-2
CASSALQAPDTGELFF
>15|TRBV5-1|TRBJ1-1
CASSLRPIQGTEAFF
>15|TRBV19|TRBJ2-2
CASRGTGVPTGELFF
>13|TRBV12-5|TRBJ2-7
CASAPDAVYEQYF
>14|TRBV28|TRBJ2-2
CASSLGQGHEELFF
>11|TRBV20-1|TRBJ2-3
CSARSDNTQYF
>13|TRBV27|TRBJ2-5
CASRLAGEETQYF
>15|TRBV6-5|TRBJ2-3
CASSREGPGGDTQYF
>14|TRBV25-1|TRBJ1-2
CASSGGTGTYGYTF